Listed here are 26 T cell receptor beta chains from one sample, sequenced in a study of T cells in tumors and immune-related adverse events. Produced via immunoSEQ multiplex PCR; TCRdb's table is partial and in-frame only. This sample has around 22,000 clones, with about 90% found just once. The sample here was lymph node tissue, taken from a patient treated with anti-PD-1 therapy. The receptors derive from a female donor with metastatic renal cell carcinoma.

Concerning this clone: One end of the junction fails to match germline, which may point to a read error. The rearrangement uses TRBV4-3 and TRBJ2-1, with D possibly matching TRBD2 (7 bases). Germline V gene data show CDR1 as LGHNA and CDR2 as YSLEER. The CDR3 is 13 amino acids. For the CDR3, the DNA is TGCGCCAGCAGCCAAGTTTATGGGGGGGGGCGGCTCTTC. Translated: CASSQVYGGGRLF.

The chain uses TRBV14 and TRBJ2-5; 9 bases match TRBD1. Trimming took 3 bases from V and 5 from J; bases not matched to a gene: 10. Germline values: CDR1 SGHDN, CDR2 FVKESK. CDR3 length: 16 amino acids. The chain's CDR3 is CASSHSAGTGYETQYF. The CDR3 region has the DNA TGTGCCAGCAGCCATAGTGCTGGGACAGGGTATGAGACCCAGTACTTC.

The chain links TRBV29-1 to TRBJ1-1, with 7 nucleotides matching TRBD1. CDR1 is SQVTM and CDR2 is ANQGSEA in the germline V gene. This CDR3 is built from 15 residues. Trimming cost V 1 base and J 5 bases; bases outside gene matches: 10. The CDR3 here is CSVEVAGGGRTEAFF. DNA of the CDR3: TGCAGCGTTGAAGTGGCAGGGGGGGGAAGGACTGAAGCTTTCTTT.

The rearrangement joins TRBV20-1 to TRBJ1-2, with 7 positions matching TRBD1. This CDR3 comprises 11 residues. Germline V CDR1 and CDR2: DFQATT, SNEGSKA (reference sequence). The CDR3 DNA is TGCACCCCTGGGACAGATATGCGCTACACCTTC. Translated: CTPGTDMRYTF.

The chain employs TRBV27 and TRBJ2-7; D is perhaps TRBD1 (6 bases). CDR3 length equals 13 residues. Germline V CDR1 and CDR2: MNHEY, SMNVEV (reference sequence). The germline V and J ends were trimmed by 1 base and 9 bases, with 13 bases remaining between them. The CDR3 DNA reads TGTGCCAGCAGTTTATGGTCAGGGGAATTGCAGTACTTC. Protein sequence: CASSLWSGELQYF.

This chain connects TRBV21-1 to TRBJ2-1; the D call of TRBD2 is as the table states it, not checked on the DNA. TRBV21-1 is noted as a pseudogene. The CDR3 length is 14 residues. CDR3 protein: CASSKTPRGGAQFF. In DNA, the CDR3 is TGTGCCAGCAGCAAAACCCCTCGGGGGGGTGCGCAGTTCTTC.

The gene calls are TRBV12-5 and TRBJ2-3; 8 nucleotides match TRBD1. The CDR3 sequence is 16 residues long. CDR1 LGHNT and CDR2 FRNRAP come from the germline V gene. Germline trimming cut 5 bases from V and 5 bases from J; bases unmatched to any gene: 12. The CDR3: CASGRPGQDPGDTQYF. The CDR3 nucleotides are TGTGCTAGTGGTAGACCGGGACAGGACCCGGGAGATACGCAGTATTTT.

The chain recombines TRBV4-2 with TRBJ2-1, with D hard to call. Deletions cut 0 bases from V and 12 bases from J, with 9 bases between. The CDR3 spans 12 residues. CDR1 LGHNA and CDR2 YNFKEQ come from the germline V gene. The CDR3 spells CASSQDLGWQFF. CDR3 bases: TGTGCCAGCAGCCAAGATTTGGGCTGGCAGTTCTTC.

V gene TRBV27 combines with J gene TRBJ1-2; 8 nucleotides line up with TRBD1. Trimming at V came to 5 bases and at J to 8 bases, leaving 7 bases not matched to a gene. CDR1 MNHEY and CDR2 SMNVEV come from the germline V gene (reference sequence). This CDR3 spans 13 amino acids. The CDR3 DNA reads TGTGCCAGCAGTCCGGGACAGGAACAGGGCTACACCTTC. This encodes CASSPGQEQGYTF.

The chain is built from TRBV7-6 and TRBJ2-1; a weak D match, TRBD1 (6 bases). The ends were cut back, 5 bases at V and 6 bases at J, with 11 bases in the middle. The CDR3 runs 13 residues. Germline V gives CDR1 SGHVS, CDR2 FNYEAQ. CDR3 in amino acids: CASSADRVNEQFF. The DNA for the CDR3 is TGTGCCAGCAGCGCGGACAGAGTCAATGAGCAGTTCTTC.

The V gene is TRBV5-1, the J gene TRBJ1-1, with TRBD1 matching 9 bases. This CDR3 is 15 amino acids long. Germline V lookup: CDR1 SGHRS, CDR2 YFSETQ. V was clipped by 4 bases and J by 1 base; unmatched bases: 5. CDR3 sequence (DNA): TGCGCCAGCAGCCAACGGACAGGGGCGAACACTGAAGCTTTCTTT. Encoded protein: CASSQRTGANTEAFF. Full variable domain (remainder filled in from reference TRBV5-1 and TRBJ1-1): KAGVTQTPRYLIKTRGQQVTLSCSPISGHRSVSWYQQTPGQGLQFLFEYFSETQRNKGNFPGRFSGRQFSNSRSEMNVSTLELGDSALYLCASSQRTGANTEAFFGQGTRLTVV.

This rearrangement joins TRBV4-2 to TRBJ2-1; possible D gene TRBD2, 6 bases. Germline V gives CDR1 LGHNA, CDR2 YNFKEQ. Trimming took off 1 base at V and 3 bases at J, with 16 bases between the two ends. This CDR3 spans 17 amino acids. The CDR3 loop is CASSQGGAADYYNEQFF. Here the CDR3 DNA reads TGTGCCAGCAGCCAAGGAGGAGCGGCGGACTACTACAATGAGCAGTTCTTC.

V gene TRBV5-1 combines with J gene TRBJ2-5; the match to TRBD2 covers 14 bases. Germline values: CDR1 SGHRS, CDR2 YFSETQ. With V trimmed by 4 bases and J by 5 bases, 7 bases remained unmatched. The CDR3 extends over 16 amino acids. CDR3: CASSPPGLAGVETQYF. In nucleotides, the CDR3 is TGCGCCAGCAGCCCTCCGGGACTAGCGGGAGTTGAGACCCAGTACTTC.

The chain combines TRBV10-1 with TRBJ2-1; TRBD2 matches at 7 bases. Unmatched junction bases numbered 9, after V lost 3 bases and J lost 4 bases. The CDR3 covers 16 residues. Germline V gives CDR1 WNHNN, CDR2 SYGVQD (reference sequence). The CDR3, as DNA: TGCGCCAGCAGTGATTCCTCGCGGGAGTCTTACAATGAGCAGTTCTTC. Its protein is CASSDSSRESYNEQFF.

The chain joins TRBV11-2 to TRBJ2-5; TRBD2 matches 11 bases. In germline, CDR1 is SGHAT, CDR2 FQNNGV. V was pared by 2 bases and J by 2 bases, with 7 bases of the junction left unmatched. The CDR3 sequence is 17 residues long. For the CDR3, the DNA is TGTGCCAGCAGCTTAACTTTAGCGGGAGGGACTCAAGAGACCCAGTACTTC. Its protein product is CASSLTLAGGTQETQYF.

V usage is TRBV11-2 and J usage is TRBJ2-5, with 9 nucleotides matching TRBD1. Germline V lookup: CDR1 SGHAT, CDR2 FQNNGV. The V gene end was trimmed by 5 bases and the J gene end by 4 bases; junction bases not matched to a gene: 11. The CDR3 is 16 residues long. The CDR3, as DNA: TGTGCCAGCAGCGGTTATCCCGGGACAGGGTCAGAGACCCAGTACTTC. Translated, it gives CASSGYPGTGSETQYF.

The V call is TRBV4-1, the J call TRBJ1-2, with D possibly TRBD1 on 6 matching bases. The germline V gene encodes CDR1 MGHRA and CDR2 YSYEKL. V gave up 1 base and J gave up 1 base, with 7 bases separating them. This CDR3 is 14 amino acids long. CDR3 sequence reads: CASSQAQGNYGYTF. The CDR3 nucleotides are TGCGCCAGCAGCCAAGCACAGGGTAACTATGGCTACACCTTC.

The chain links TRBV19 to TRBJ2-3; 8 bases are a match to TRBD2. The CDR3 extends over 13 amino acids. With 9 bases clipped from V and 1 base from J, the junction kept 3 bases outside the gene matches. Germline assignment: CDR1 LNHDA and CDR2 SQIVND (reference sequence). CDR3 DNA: TGTGCCAGCCAGACTAGCGGCACAGATACGCAGTATTTT. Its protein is CASQTSGTDTQYF.

In DNA, the CDR3 is TGCGCCAGCAGCTTGGTGGGACATGGGGACACTGAAGCTTTCTTT. This codes for CASSLVGHGDTEAFF. The rearrangement links TRBV5-1 to TRBJ1-1, with TRBD1 as a possible D gene (6 bases). Germline-derived CDR1 and CDR2 are SGHRS and YFSETQ. The CDR3 spans 15 residues. Trimming pared 0 bases from V and 3 bases from J, leaving 12 bases between.

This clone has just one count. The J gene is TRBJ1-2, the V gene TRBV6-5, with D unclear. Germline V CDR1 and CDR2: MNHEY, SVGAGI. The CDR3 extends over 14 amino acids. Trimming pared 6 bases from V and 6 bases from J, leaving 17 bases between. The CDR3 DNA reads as TGTGCCAGCAGCGTCAACGGACTAACTGATGGCTACACCTTC. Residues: CASSVNGLTDGYTF.

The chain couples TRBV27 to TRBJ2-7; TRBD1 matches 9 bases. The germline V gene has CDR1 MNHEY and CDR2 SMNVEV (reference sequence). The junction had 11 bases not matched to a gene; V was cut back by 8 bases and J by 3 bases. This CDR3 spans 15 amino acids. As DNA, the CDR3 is TGTGCCAGCGGCACCACGGGACAGGGAAACTACGAGCAGTACTTC. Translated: CASGTTGQGNYEQYF.

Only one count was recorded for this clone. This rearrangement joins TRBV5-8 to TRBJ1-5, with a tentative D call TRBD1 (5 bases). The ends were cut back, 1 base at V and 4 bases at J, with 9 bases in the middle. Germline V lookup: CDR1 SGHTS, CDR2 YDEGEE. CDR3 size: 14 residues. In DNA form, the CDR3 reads TGTGCCAGCAGCTTGTTTGGGGGTAATCAGCCCCAGCATTTT. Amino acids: CASSLFGGNQPQHF. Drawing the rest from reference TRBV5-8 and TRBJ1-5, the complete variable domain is EAGVTQSPTHLIKTRGQQATLRCSPISGHTSVYWYQQALGLGLQFLLWYDEGEERNRGNFPPRFSGRQFPNYSSELNVNALELEDSALYLCASSLFGGNQPQHFGDGTRLSIL.

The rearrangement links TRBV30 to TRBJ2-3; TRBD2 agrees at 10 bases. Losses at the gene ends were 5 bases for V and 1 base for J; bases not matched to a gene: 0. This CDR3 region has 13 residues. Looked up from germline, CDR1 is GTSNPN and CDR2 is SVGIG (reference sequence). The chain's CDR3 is CAWGTSGTDTQYF. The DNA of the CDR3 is TGTGCCTGGGGGACTAGCGGCACAGATACGCAGTATTTT.

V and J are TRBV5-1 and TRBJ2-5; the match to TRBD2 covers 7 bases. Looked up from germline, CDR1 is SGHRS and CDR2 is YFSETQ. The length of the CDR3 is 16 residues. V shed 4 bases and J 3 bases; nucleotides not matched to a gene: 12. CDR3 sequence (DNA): TGCGCCAGCAGCCTAGCTTCGGGGGGAGGAGAAGAGACCCAGTACTTC. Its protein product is CASSLASGGGEETQYF.

The CDR3 spells CASQTSGYEQYF. CDR3 in DNA: TGTGCCAGTCAAACTAGCGGCTACGAGCAGTACTTC. The rearrangement uses TRBV19 and TRBJ2-7, with 8 bases identical to TRBD2. Germline values: CDR1 LNHDA, CDR2 SQIVND (reference sequence). Trimming removed 8 bases from V and 3 bases from J; junction bases left unmatched: 3. CDR3 length equals 12 residues.

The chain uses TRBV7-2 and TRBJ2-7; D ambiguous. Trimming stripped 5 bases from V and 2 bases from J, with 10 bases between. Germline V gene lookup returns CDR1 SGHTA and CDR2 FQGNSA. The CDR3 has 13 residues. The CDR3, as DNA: TGTGCCAGCAGCGGACCTATCCCCTACGAGCAGTACTTC. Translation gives CASSGPIPYEQYF.